This TCR beta chain stems from a study of T cell changes during pregnancy in multiple sclerosis. Clones were sequenced by immunoSEQ multiplex PCR, and TCRdb holds only the in-frame ones, with some missing. The sample includes 75,000 to 95,000 clones, roughly 90% of them seen just once. Looked up from germline, CDR1 is MNHEY and CDR2 is SVGAGI. This CDR3 is built from 15 residues. The junction had 8 bases not matched to a gene; V was cut back by 7 bases and J by 7 bases. The source of this sequence is a female donor in good health, enrolled as a control in a pregnancy study. The sequenced sample was peripheral blood, obtained in the first trimester of pregnancy. The chain combines TRBV6-5 with TRBJ2-1; TRBD1 matches at 12 bases. DNA for the CDR3: TGTGCCAGCACCCGGGGACAGGGGGCGGAAAATGAGCAGTTCTTC. It encodes CASTRGQGAENEQFF.